This T cell receptor (beta chain) was identified during a study of ipilimumab plus nivolumab after autologous stem cell transplantation. As for this clone: Its antigen is not identified.

CDR3 length equals 17 residues. Germline V gene data show CDR1 as MNHEY and CDR2 as SMNVEV (reference sequence). V shed 2 bases, J shed 5 bases, and the junction held 8 bases outside the gene matches. Produced via immunoSEQ multiplex PCR; TCRdb's table is partial and in-frame only. The sample lists over 10,000 clones, around 75% seen once, with 8% to 13% in the top ten. Checkpoint therapy with ipilimumab 1 mg/kg began 14 to 28 days after transplant. Study conclusions and caveats: TCR repertoire, Treg phenotype and gut microbiota reportedly support more study of this approach.

This clonotype originated in a male donor with multiple myeloma. This chain links TRBV27 with TRBJ2-2; 10 positions match TRBD2. Sequencing used PBMCs, obtained in a trial of ipilimumab plus nivolumab as post-transplant consolidation. As DNA, the CDR3 is TGTGCCAGCAGTTTAGTATGGGGACTAGCGTTTACCGGGGAGCTGTTTTTT. This encodes CASSLVWGLAFTGELFF.